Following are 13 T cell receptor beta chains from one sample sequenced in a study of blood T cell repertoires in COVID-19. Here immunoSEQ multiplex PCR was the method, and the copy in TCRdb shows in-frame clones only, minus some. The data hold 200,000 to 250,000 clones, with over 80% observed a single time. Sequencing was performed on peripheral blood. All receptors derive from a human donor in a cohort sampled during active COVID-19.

The CDR3 sequence is CASSQGQTNYGYTF. The CDR3 bases are TGCGCCAGCAGCCAGGGACAGACTAACTATGGCTACACCTTC. The chain recombines TRBV4-1 with TRBJ1-2; 7 bases align to TRBD1. V shed 3 bases and J 0 bases; nucleotides not matched to a gene: 1. From germline, CDR1 is MGHRA and CDR2 YSYEKL. The CDR3 runs to 14 residues.

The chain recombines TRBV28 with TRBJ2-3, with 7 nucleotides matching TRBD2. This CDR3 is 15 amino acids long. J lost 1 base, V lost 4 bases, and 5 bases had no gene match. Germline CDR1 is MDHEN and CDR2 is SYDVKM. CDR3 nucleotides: TGTGCCAGCAGTTCCCCTAGCGGCCGCACAGATACGCAGTATTTT. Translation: CASSSPSGRTDTQYF.

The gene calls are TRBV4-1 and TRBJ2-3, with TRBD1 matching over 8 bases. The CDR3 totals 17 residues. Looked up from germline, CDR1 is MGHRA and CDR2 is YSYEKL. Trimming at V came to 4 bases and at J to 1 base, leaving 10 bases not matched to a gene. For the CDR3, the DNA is TGCGCCAGCAGCCGGAGATCTGGACAGGGTGGCACAGATACGCAGTATTTT. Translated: CASSRRSGQGGTDTQYF.

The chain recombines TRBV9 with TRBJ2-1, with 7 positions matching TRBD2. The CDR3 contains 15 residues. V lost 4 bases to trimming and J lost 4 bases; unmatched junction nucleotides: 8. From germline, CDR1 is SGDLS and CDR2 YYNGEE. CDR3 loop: CASSPGTKVYNEQFF. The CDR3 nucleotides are TGTGCCAGCAGCCCAGGGACTAAGGTATACAATGAGCAGTTCTTC.

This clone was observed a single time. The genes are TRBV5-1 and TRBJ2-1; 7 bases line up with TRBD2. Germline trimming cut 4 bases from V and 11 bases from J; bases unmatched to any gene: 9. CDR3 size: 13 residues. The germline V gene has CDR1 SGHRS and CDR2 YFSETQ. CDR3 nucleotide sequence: TGCGCCAGCAGCGTACAGACTAGCCAAAAGCAGTTCTTC. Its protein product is CASSVQTSQKQFF.

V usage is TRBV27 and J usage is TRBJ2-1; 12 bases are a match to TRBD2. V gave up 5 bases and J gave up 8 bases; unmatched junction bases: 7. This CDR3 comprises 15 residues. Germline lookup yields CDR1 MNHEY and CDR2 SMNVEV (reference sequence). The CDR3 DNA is TGTGCCAGCAGTCACCCTAGCGGGGGGGCGCATGAGCAGTTCTTC. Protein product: CASSHPSGGAHEQFF.

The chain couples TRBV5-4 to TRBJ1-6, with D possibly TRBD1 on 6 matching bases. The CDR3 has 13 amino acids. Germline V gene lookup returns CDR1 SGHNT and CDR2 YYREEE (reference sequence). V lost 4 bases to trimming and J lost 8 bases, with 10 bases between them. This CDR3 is CASSGYRDSPLHF. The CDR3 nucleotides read TGTGCCAGCAGCGGCTACAGGGATTCACCCCTCCACTTT.

The DNA for the CDR3 is TGTGCCTGCCCGGCGGGGGGCAACTATGGCTACACCTTC. Translation gives CACPAGGNYGYTF. The gene calls are TRBV30 and TRBJ1-2; D may be TRBD1 (6 bases). V was shortened by 6 bases and J by 2 bases, with 13 bases between the two germline ends. Germline V gives CDR1 GTSNPN, CDR2 SVGIG (reference sequence). The CDR3 spans 13 residues. Complete variable domain (other parts from reference TRBV30 and TRBJ1-2): SQTIHQWPATLVQPVGSPLSLECTVEGTSNPNLYWYRQAAGRGLQLLFYSVGIGQISSEVPQNLSASRPQDRQFILSSKKLLLSDSGFYLCACPAGGNYGYTFGSGTRLTVV.

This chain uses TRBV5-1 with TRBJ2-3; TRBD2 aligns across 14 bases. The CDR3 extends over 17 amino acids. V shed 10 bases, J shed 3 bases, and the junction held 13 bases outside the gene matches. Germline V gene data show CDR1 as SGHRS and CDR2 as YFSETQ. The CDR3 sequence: CAPDGTSGRVGTDTQYF. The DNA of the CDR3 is TGCGCCCCTGACGGGACTAGCGGGAGAGTAGGGACAGATACGCAGTATTTT.

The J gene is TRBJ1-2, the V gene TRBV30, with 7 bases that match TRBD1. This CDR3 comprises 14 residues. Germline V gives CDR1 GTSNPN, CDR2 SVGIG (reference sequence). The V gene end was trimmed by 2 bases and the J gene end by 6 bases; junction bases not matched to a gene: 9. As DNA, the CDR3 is TGTGCCTGGAGTCGCCCAGACAGGGATCATGGCTACACCTTC. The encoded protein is CAWSRPDRDHGYTF. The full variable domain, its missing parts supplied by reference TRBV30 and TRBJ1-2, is SQTIHQWPATLVQPVGSPLSLECTVEGTSNPNLYWYRQAAGRGLQLLFYSVGIGQISSEVPQNLSASRPQDRQFILSSKKLLLSDSGFYLCAWSRPDRDHGYTFGSGTRLTVV.

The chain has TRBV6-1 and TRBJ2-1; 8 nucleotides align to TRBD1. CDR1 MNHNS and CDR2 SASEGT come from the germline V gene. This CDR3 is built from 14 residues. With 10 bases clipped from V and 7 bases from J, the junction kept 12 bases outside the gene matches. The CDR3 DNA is TGTGCCACCCTGACAGGGGTGATGGGTAATGAGCAGTTCTTC. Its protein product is CATLTGVMGNEQFF.

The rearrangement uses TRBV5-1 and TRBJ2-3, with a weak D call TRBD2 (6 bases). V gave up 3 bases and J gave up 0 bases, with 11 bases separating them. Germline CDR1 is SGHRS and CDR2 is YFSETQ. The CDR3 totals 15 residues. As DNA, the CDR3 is TGCGCCAGCAGCTCGACTAGTACTAGCACAGATACGCAGTATTTT. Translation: CASSSTSTSTDTQYF.

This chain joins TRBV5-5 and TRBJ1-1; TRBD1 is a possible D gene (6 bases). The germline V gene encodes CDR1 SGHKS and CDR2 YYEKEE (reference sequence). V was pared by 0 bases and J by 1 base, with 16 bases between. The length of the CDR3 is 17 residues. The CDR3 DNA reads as TGTGCCAGCAGCTTGGGGTTCCTGAGACAGGCGAACACTGAAGCTTTCTTT. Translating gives CASSLGFLRQANTEAFF.